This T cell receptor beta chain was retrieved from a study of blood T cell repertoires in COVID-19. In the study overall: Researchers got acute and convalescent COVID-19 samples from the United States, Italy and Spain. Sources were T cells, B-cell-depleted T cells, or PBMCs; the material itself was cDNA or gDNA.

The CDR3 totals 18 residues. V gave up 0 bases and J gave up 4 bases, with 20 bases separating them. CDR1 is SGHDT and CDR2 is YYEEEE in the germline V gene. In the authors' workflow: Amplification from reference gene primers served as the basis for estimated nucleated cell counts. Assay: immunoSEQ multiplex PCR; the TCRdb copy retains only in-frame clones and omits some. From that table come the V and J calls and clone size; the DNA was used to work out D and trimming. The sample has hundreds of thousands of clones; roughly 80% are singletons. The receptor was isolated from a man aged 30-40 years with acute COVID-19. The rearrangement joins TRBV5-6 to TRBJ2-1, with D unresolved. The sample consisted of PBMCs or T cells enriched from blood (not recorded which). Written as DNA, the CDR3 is TGTGCCAGCAGCTTGGCCCACTCCCCCCAGACAAAATACAATGAGCAGTTCTTC. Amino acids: CASSLAHSPQTKYNEQFF.